This T cell receptor (beta chain) was recorded in a study of T cell responses to AZD1222 COVID-19 vaccine. V was pared by 9 bases and J by 4 bases, with 12 bases between. Germline V CDR1 and CDR2: WSHSY, SAAADI. The CDR3 runs 12 residues. Generated by immunoSEQ multiplex PCR, the TCRdb table keeps only in-frame clones and is missing some. The sample includes roughly 150,000 clones, approximately 89% of them seen just once. Comment on this clone: Its antigen is not identified.

Findings and caveats of the study: Clonal diversity may have been underestimated, and the donors were mostly white British, with more females than males. Only after the peak T cell response were repertoires sampled. Close to half of spike-specific TCRs reportedly recognize unmutated variant regions. Spike-specific TCR breadth and depth grew following two AZD1222 doses.

The source material was peripheral blood, sampled 28 days after the second AZD1222 dose. The clonotype originates from an adult who received the AZD1222 COVID-19 vaccine. This chain connects TRBV10-2 to TRBJ1-1, with D possibly being TRBD1 (5 bases). The CDR3 DNA is TGCGCCAGTCGGGACGTGACCACTGAAGCTTTCTTT. Translating gives CASRDVTTEAFF.